The 27 T cell receptor beta chains below all came from one sample that was sequenced in a study of T cell responses to AZD1222 COVID-19 vaccine. Clones were sequenced by immunoSEQ multiplex PCR, and TCRdb holds only the in-frame ones, with some missing. The profile shows fewer than 150,000 clones, roughly 84% of them singletons. The specimen was peripheral blood, collected on day 0 of AZD1222 vaccination. Receptors originate from an adult in good health.

In nucleotides, the CDR3 is TGTGCCAGCAGTTTCCCACAGGGGGCCCTCTATGGCTACACCTTC. This translates into CASSFPQGALYGYTF. The gene calls are TRBV7-9 and TRBJ1-2; 9 bases are shared with TRBD1. Germline lookup yields CDR1 SEHNR and CDR2 FQNEAQ (reference sequence). The CDR3 runs to 15 residues. Germline trimming cut 6 bases from V and 4 bases from J; bases unmatched to any gene: 9.

V is TRBV7-3 and J is TRBJ2-7; D remains unclear. The CDR3 sequence is 14 residues long. In germline, CDR1 is SGHTA, CDR2 FQGTGA. Trimming removed 4 bases from V and 6 bases from J, with 16 bases in between. The CDR3 coding sequence is TGTGCCAGCAGCTCGGATGGCGGAAACTCCGAGCAGTACTTC. It codes for CASSSDGGNSEQYF.

The V call is TRBV7-2, the J call TRBJ2-3; 8 positions match TRBD2. The length of the CDR3 is 16 residues. Germline CDR1 and CDR2: SGHTA and FQGNSA. J gave up 5 bases and V 5 bases, and 12 bases lay outside the gene matches. CDR3 coding DNA: TGTGCCAGCAGCCCGACGCGGGGGGCCGGGGGAGATACGCAGTATTTT. Its protein is CASSPTRGAGGDTQYF.

The chain recombines TRBV10-3 with TRBJ1-1; tentative D call: TRBD1 (6 bases). Trimming stripped 3 bases from V and 5 bases from J, with 16 bases between. CDR3 length: 15 residues. Germline assignment: CDR1 ENHRY and CDR2 SYGVKD. CDR3 nucleotides: TGTGCCATCAGTGACCCCCTATACAGGGATACTGAAGCTTTCTTT. Amino acid sequence: CAISDPLYRDTEAFF.

The chain recombines TRBV10-1 with TRBJ2-7; the D gene is possibly TRBD2 (6 bases). CDR3 length: 18 residues. Germline-derived CDR1 and CDR2 are WNHNN and SYGVQD (reference sequence). V was pared by 1 base and J by 3 bases, with 22 bases between. CDR3 in amino acids: CASSEYHLSSGRNYEQYF. The CDR3 bases are TGCGCCAGCAGTGAGTACCACCTTTCCAGCGGGCGAAACTACGAGCAGTACTTC.

The chain has TRBV7-9 and TRBJ1-2, with D maybe TRBD1 (5 bases). CDR3 length: 14 amino acids. Germline CDR1 reads SEHNR; CDR2 reads FQNEAQ (reference sequence). Deletions cut 5 bases from V and 7 bases from J, with 17 bases between. The chain's CDR3 is CASSRDGSRGGYTF. The DNA of the CDR3 is TGTGCCAGCAGCCGGGACGGATCTCGTGGTGGCTACACCTTC.

The chain has TRBV11-2 and TRBJ1-3; a possible D gene is TRBD1 (6 bases). Trimming stripped 5 bases from V and 4 bases from J, with 21 bases between. CDR3 length equals 17 residues. CDR1 and CDR2 (germline): SGHAT, FQNNGV. CDR3 DNA sequence: TGTGCCAGCAGCCCAAACCACCCGGACAGCCTAGGAAACACCATATATTTT. It translates to CASSPNHPDSLGNTIYF.

The rearrangement links TRBV7-2 to TRBJ2-5; possibly TRBD2 for D (7 bases). Between the trimmed V and J ends, which lost 3 bases and 9 bases, there was a span of 17 bases. CDR3 length: 14 residues. Germline CDR1 and CDR2: SGHTA and FQGNSA. The CDR3, as DNA: TGTGCCAGCAGCTTCCAGGGAGGGGGTGAGGCCCAGTACTTC. Translating it yields CASSFQGGGEAQYF.

CDR3 amino acids: CASSLLRKTQYF. DNA of the CDR3: TGTGCCAGCAGCTTGTTGCGGAAGACCCAGTACTTC. J is TRBJ2-5 and V is TRBV5-5; unclear D gene. CDR3 length: 12 amino acids. Germline CDR1 is SGHKS and CDR2 is YYEKEE (reference sequence). Trimming removed 1 base at V and 6 bases at J, with 7 bases between.

This rearrangement joins TRBV7-9 to TRBJ1-1; D not resolved. Trimming took off 3 bases at V and 7 bases at J, with 9 bases between the two ends. The CDR3 spans 12 residues. Germline V gene data show CDR1 as SEHNR and CDR2 as FQNEAQ (reference sequence). The CDR3: CASSFEGFEAFF. Written as DNA, the CDR3 is TGTGCCAGCAGCTTTGAGGGCTTTGAAGCTTTCTTT.

The genes are TRBV14 and TRBJ2-2, with D possibly being TRBD1 (6 bases). This CDR3 contains 20 residues. V lost 4 bases to trimming and J lost 2 bases, with 26 bases between them. The germline V gene has CDR1 SGHDN and CDR2 FVKESK. The CDR3 is CASSPGRPGAQVGNTGELFF. CDR3 nucleotide sequence: TGTGCCAGCAGCCCCGGCCGGCCAGGGGCCCAGGTAGGAAACACCGGGGAGCTGTTTTTT. Complete variable domain (other parts from reference TRBV14 and TRBJ2-2): EAGVTQFPSHSVIEKGQTVTLRCDPISGHDNLYWYRRVMGKEIKFLLHFVKESKQDESGMPNNRFLAERTGGTYSTLKVQPAELEDSGVYFCASSPGRPGAQVGNTGELFFGEGSRLTVL.

The chain joins TRBV4-2 to TRBJ2-7; perhaps TRBD1 as D (6 bases). The V gene's germline CDR1 is LGHNA and CDR2 YNFKEQ. The CDR3 consists of 15 residues. V lost 1 base to trimming and J lost 0 bases, with 10 bases between them. CDR3 protein: CASSQGQDSSYEQYF. CDR3 nucleotides: TGTGCCAGCAGCCAAGGACAGGATAGCTCCTACGAGCAGTACTTC.

The chain has TRBV19 and TRBJ2-1, with 14 bases fitting TRBD2. The CDR3 has 16 amino acids. Germline trimming cut 4 bases from V and 10 bases from J; bases unmatched to any gene: 9. Germline V gives CDR1 LNHDA, CDR2 SQIVND (reference sequence). The CDR3 is CASSTGTSGGVEEQFF. The DNA of the CDR3 is TGTGCCAGTAGTACCGGGACTAGCGGGGGTGTCGAGGAGCAGTTCTTC.

This chain connects TRBV18 to TRBJ2-7; D is uncertain. CDR1 is KGHSH and CDR2 is LQKENI in the germline V gene. The CDR3 has 13 amino acids. Trimming removed 2 bases at V and 5 bases at J, with 10 bases between. In DNA form, the CDR3 reads TGTGCCAGCTCACCATTACCCAATGACGAGCAGTACTTC. It specifies CASSPLPNDEQYF.

The V and J genes are TRBV7-2 and TRBJ1-5, with D unresolved. V shed 0 bases and J shed 0 bases, with 9 bases lying between them. Germline values: CDR1 SGHTA, CDR2 FQGNSA. This CDR3 contains 16 residues. In DNA, the CDR3 is TGTGCCAGCAGCTTAGCGGGTGGGAATAGCAATCAGCCCCAGCATTTT. Protein: CASSLAGGNSNQPQHF.

This sequence joins TRBV4-1 and TRBJ1-1; 8 bases fit TRBD1. Germline V gives CDR1 MGHRA, CDR2 YSYEKL. The CDR3 totals 13 residues. The V and J ends lost 2 bases and 7 bases, in that order; junction bases with no gene match: 3. CDR3 coding DNA: TGCGCCAGCAGCCAAACACAGGGGGTTGAAGCTTTCTTT. Translation: CASSQTQGVEAFF.

The chain carries TRBV5-1 and TRBJ2-7; 9 positions agree with TRBD1. CDR1 is SGHRS and CDR2 is YFSETQ in the germline V gene. Unmatched junction bases numbered 3, after V lost 3 bases and J lost 5 bases. The CDR3 totals 13 residues. The CDR3, as DNA: TGCGCCAGCAGCTCACGGACAGGGGACGAGCAGTACTTC. Translating gives CASSSRTGDEQYF.

The chain is built from TRBV6-2 or TRBV6-3 and TRBJ2-7, with 8 bases aligning to TRBD1. After removal of 0 bases from V and 2 bases from J, the junction contained 6 bases not matched to a gene. The CDR3 sequence is 16 residues long. Germline lookup yields CDR1 MNHEY and CDR2 SVGEGT. In DNA, the CDR3 is TGTGCCAGCAGTTACTCGCGGGACAGGTCCACCTACGAGCAGTACTTC. This sequence encodes CASSYSRDRSTYEQYF.

J is TRBJ1-2 and V is TRBV28; D gene unclear. The CDR3 has 15 residues. Looked up from germline, CDR1 is MDHEN and CDR2 is SYDVKM. Trimming pared 4 bases from V and 6 bases from J, leaving 18 bases between. In DNA form, the CDR3 reads TGTGCCAGCAGTTCCACTCCCGACGGGCCCGATGGCTACACCTTC. Encoded protein: CASSSTPDGPDGYTF.

This clone was seen once. The chain joins TRBV7-3 to TRBJ1-3, with a weak D call TRBD1 (5 bases). The V end was cut by 5 bases, the J end by 0 bases, with 20 bases between. This CDR3 region has 18 residues. Germline V lookup: CDR1 SGHTA, CDR2 FQGTGA. The CDR3 loop reads CASSLTGTSSGSGNTIYF. CDR3 DNA: TGTGCCAGCAGCCTGACCGGGACGTCCTCAGGCTCTGGAAACACCATATATTTT.

This clone was seen a single time. The V call is TRBV5-4, the J call TRBJ1-2; tentative D call: TRBD1 (5 bases). From germline, CDR1 is SGHNT and CDR2 YYREEE (reference sequence). Trimming left V 0 bases short and J 5 bases short, with 11 bases between. The CDR3 has 14 amino acids. CDR3 DNA: TGTGCCAGCAGCTTGGTAGGGACCGCATATGGCTACACCTTC. Protein: CASSLVGTAYGYTF.

The rearrangement uses TRBV6-1 and TRBJ1-1, with D unclear. Deletions cut 1 base from V and 0 bases from J, with 12 bases between. The CDR3 covers 16 residues. The germline gives CDR1 MNHNS, CDR2 SASEGT. For the CDR3, the DNA is TGTGCCAGCAGTGAAGTGGTGATCACGCTGAACACTGAAGCTTTCTTT. Translating it yields CASSEVVITLNTEAFF.

This clone was found once. The chain couples TRBV12-3 or TRBV12-4 to TRBJ2-5, with D perhaps TRBD1 (6 bases). The CDR3 is 13 amino acids. Trimming left V 6 bases short and J 4 bases short, with 12 bases between. CDR3 coding DNA: TGTGCCAGCAGGGCAGGGGCGAGAGAGACCCAGTACTTC. Protein product: CASRAGARETQYF.

The chain has TRBV19 and TRBJ1-6; D remains unclear. The CDR3 has 16 residues. V was shortened by 7 bases and J by 4 bases, with 17 bases between the two germline ends. Germline loops: CDR1 LNHDA, CDR2 SQIVND (reference sequence). CDR3 sequence (DNA): TGTGCCAGTAAAGGTGGGCAGCTCCTATATAATTCACCCCTCCACTTT. As protein: CASKGGQLLYNSPLHF.

J is TRBJ2-7 and V is TRBV5-6, with D unresolved. The CDR3 spans 13 residues. V lost 0 bases and J 0 bases, leaving 4 bases between the germline ends. Germline V CDR1 and CDR2: SGHDT, YYEEEE. The CDR3 here is CASSLEVSYEQYF. The CDR3 nucleotides read TGTGCCAGCAGCTTGGAGGTCTCCTACGAGCAGTACTTC.

The chain has TRBV11-3 and TRBJ2-3; D is undetermined. V was pared by 3 bases and J by 4 bases, with 2 bases between. CDR1 and CDR2 (germline): SGHNT, YENEEA. This CDR3 has 11 residues. CDR3 sequence (DNA): TGTGCCAGCAGCTTCTCAGATACGCAGTATTTT. It translates to CASSFSDTQYF. The whole variable domain, remainder taken from reference TRBV11-3 and TRBJ2-3, is EAGVVQSPRYKIIEKKQPVAFWCNPISGHNTLYWYLQNLGQGPELLIRYENEEAVDDSQLPKDRFSAERLKGVDSTLKIQPAELGDSAVYLCASSFSDTQYFGPGTRLTVL.

This chain joins TRBV4-1 and TRBJ1-2, with TRBD1 matching over 11 bases. Unmatched junction bases numbered 5, after V lost 4 bases and J lost 7 bases. This CDR3 has 14 amino acids. Germline V gives CDR1 MGHRA, CDR2 YSYEKL. In DNA form, the CDR3 reads TGCGCCAGCAGCCTGGACAGGGGGCGAAGTGGCTACACCTTC. It yields the protein CASSLDRGRSGYTF.